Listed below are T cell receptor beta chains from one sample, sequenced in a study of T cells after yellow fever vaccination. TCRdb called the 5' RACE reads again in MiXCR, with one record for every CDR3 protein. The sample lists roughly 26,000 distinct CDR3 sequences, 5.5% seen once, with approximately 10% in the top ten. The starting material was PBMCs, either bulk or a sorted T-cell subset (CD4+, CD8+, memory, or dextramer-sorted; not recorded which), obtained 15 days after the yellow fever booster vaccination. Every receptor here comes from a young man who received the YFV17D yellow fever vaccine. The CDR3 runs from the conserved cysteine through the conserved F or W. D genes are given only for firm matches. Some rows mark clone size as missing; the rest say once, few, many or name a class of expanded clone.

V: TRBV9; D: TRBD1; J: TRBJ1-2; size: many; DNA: TGTGCCAGCAGCCACCATCGGGACAGGGGTAATGGCTACACCTTC; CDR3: CASSHHRDRGNGYTF
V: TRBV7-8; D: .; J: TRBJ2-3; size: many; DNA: TGTGCCAGCAGGCTGATCACAGATACGCAGTATTTT; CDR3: CASRLITDTQYF
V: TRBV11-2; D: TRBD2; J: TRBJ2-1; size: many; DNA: TGTGCCAGCAGGGGGACTAGCGGCTACAATGAGCAGTTCTTC; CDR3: CASRGTSGYNEQFF
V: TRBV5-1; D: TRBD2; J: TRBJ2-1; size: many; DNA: TGCGCCAGCAAGGGACTAGCGGGAGAAAGCTCCTACAATGAGCAGTTCTTC; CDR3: CASKGLAGESSYNEQFF
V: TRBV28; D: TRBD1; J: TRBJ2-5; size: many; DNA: TGTGCCAGCAGTTGGGCCCTGGGGACAGTCCAAGAGACCCAGTACTTC; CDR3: CASSWALGTVQETQYF
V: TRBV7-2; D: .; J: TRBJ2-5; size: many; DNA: TGTGCCAGCAGCTTCGTTGAGACCCAGTACTTC; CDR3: CASSFVETQYF
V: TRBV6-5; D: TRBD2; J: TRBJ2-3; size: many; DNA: TGTGCCAGCAGTTTGCGACTAGCCGCAGATACGCAGTATTTT; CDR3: CASSLRLAADTQYF
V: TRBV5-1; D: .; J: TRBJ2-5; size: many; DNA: TGCGCCAGCAGCTTGGGAGCTGGAGGATTCCAAGAGACCCAGTACTTC; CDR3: CASSLGAGGFQETQYF
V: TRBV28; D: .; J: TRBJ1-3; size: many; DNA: TGTGCCAGCAGTGACGGGACACCAGGAAACACCATATATTTT; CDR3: CASSDGTPGNTIYF
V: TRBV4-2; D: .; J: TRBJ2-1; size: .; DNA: TGTGCCAGCGGCCCTGGGCGCCCCTGCAATGAGCAGTTCTTC; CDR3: CASGPGRPCNEQFF
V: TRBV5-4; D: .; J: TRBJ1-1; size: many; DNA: TGTGCCAGCAGCTCCAACAGGGTGAACACTGAAGCTTTCTTT; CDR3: CASSSNRVNTEAFF
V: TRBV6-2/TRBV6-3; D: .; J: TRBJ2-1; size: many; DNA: TGTGCCAGTAGGACCCTTTCGGAGGAGCAGTTCTTC; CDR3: CASRTLSEEQFF
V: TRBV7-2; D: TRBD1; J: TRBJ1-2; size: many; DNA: TGTGCCAGCAGCCAACTCGGACAGGCTGGCTACACCTTC; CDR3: CASSQLGQAGYTF
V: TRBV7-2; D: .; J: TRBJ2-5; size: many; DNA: TGTGCCAGCAGCCTTTTCGGACAGTCCACGCAAGAGACCCAGTACTTC; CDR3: CASSLFGQSTQETQYF
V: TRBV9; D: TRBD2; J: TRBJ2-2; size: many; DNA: TGTGCCAGCAGCGCCCCCCGGGGACTAGCGGGTGACGGGGAGCTGTTTTTT; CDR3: CASSAPRGLAGDGELFF
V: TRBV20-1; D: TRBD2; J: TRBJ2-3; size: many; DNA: TGCAGTGCTAGTCGGCGGGAGAGGCCAGATACGCAGTATTTT; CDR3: CSASRRERPDTQYF
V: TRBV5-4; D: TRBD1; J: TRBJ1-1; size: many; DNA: TGTGCCAGCAGCTCTTACAGGGGAGGGAACACTGAAGCTTTCTTT; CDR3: CASSSYRGGNTEAFF
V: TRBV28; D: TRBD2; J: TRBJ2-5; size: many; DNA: TGTGCCAGCAGTTTAGGGGCTAGCGGGAGGGGGAAGACCCAGTACTTC; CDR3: CASSLGASGRGKTQYF
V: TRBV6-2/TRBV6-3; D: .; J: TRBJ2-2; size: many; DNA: TGTGCCAGCAGGAGGCTAGCGACGAACACCGGGGAGCTGTTTTTT; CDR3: CASRRLATNTGELFF
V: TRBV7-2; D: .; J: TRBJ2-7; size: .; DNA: TGTGCCAGCAGCTTAGAAGGGGGAGCGTCGACCTACGAGCAGTACTTC; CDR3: CASSLEGGASTYEQYF
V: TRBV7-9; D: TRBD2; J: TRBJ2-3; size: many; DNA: TGTGCCAGCAGCTTAGCTAGCGGGACCACAGATACGCAGTATTTT; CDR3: CASSLASGTTDTQYF
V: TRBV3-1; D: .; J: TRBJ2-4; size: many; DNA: TGTGCCAGCAGCCAAGGGAGGACGCCAGGTAACATTCAGTACTTC; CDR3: CASSQGRTPGNIQYF
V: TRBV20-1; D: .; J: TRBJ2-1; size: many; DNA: TGCAGTGCTAATGACGAGACGGGACAAATTTCCTACAATGAGCAGTTCTTC; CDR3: CSANDETGQISYNEQFF
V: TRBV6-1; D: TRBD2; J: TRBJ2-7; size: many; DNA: TGTGCCAGCAGTGAAGACGGGGGGGAGCAGTACTTC; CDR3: CASSEDGGEQYF
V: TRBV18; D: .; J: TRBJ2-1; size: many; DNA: TGTGCCAGCTCACTAGAGTACAATGAGCAGTTCTTC; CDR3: CASSLEYNEQFF
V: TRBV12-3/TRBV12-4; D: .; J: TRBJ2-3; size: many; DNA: TGTGCCAGCAGTTTAGAAGGTTCGCAGTATTTT; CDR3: CASSLEGSQYF
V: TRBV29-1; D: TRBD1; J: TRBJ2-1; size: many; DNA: TGCAGCGTTGATACGCTAGGGGGACAGGGGGGACGTGATGAGCAGTTCTTC; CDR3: CSVDTLGGQGGRDEQFF
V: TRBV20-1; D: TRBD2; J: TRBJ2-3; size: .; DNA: TGCAGTGAATCGGGCAGGGAGGGCGATACGCAGTATTTT; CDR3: CSESGREGDTQYF
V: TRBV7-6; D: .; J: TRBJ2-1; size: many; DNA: TGTGCCAGCAGCCCAAGCGGCACTTACAATGAGCAGTTCTTC; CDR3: CASSPSGTYNEQFF